Below are 19 T cell receptor beta chains sequenced from a single sample in a study of esophageal squamous cell carcinoma under preoperative chemotherapy. This sample's time point: before preoperative PTX-NDP chemotherapy. TCRdb analysed the PCR reads with MiXCR anew, one entry per CDR3 protein. The sample shows approximately 30,000 distinct CDR3 sequences, 49% of them seen only once. Specimen collection occurred from a patient given preoperative chemotherapy. The source is a human donor with esophageal squamous cell carcinoma. The donor label of this sample is uncertain.

This clonotype was observed a few times. This chain links TRBV10-3 with TRBJ2-6; TRBD1 matches 10 bases. J was trimmed by 0 bases and V by 6 bases; bases with no gene match: 2. CDR1 and CDR2 (germline): ENHRY, SYGVKD. The CDR3 loop spans 16 amino acids. The CDR3 coding sequence is TGTGCCATCAGCCGGGACAGGGGCTCTGGGGCCAACGTCCTGACTTTC. It codes for CAISRDRGSGANVLTF.

In its sample, this clonotype was seen many times. The gene calls are TRBV7-9 and TRBJ1-6; the match to TRBD1 covers 7 bases. V lost 6 bases and J lost 7; bases outside the gene matches: 6. The CDR3 length is 14 residues. Germline V gene lookup returns CDR1 SEHNR and CDR2 FQNEAQ (reference sequence). The CDR3 DNA follows: TGTGCCAGCAGTTCGGGGACAGTCAATTCACCCCTCCACTTT. It codes for CASSSGTVNSPLHF.

This clonotype has at least ten counts. The rearrangement uses TRBV7-8 and TRBJ2-7, with D perhaps given as TRBD1 or TRBD2 (5 bases each). Germline V gene sequence: CDR1 SGHVS, CDR2 FQNEAQ. The length of the CDR3 is 17 residues. The V gene lost 0 bases and the J gene lost 0 bases, with 15 bases spanning the gap. The CDR3 nucleotides are TGTGCCAGCAGCTTAGCATCCGGGACCGAGAGCTCCTACGAGCAGTACTTC. Amino acid sequence: CASSLASGTESSYEQYF.

The rearrangement joins TRBV7-9 to TRBJ2-4; 8 bases are shared with TRBD1. The germline V gene has CDR1 SEHNR and CDR2 FQNEAQ (reference sequence). The CDR3 extends over 15 amino acids. The CDR3 nucleotides are TGTGGCAGGGGGCCCGGAGGCGGTGGCCAAAAGATCCAGTACTTC. Its translation is CGRGPGGGGQKIQYF.

V and J are TRBV6-5 and TRBJ2-1; 11 bases agree with TRBD1. This CDR3 is built from 16 residues. After removal of 0 bases from V and 5 bases from J, the junction contained 3 bases not matched to a gene. Germline loops: CDR1 MNHEY, CDR2 SVGAGI. The CDR3 region is CASSYSGDRGDNEQFF. CDR3 in DNA: TGTGCCAGCAGTTACTCGGGGGACAGGGGGGACAATGAGCAGTTCTTC.

The DNA for the CDR3 is TGTGCCAGCAAGGGGAGGACCCCCACAGATACGCAGTATTTT. Translated, it gives CASKGRTPTDTQYF. V gene TRBV5-6 combines with J gene TRBJ2-3; TRBD2 is a possible D gene (6 bases). The CDR3 sequence is 14 residues long. The germline V gene encodes CDR1 SGHDT and CDR2 YYEEEE. V lost 6 bases, J lost 2 bases, and 13 bases lay in between.

This clonotype occurred a few times. The junction and the germline gene differ at one end; a read error may be behind it. The chain combines TRBV7-7 with TRBJ2-1, with TRBD2 as a possible D gene (6 bases). Per germline, CDR1 SSHAT and CDR2 FNYEAQ (reference sequence). This CDR3 has 13 residues. Written as DNA, the CDR3 is TGTGCTAGCAGCTTAGGTGCGGGGTACGAGCAGTTCTTC. This translates into CASSLGAGYEQFF.

This clonotype was counted between two and nine times. A read error is possible here, since a much larger clone lies one base away. The chain combines TRBV10-2 with TRBJ2-4; the D is unclear. CDR1 and CDR2 (germline): WSHSY, SAAADI. The CDR3 runs to 14 residues. Trimming took off 6 bases at V and 13 bases at J, with 22 bases between the two ends. CDR3 bases: TGCGCCAGCAGCGTGACTTCATCGTACAATGAGCAGTACTTC. Translating gives CASSVTSSYNEQYF.

Only one count was recorded for this clonotype. The CDR3 DNA sequence: TGCGCCAGCAGTGACGAGGAGACCCAGTATTTT. This encodes CASSDEETQYF. This chain joins TRBV10-1 and TRBJ2-3; D not certain. Germline V lookup: CDR1 WNHNN, CDR2 SYGVQD (reference sequence). The CDR3 is made up of 11 amino acids. Trimming took off 3 bases at V and 12 bases at J, with 10 bases between the two ends.

The rearrangement uses TRBV12-3 or TRBV12-4 and TRBJ2-3; D not resolved. This CDR3 has 13 residues. Trimming took off 5 bases at V and 11 bases at J, with 17 bases between the two ends. In DNA, the CDR3 is TGTGCCAGCAGTGCCCGAGACACAGAGGAGCAGTATTTT. Translated: CASSARDTEEQYF.

The rearrangement joins TRBV7-3 to TRBJ2-7; no reliable D call. The CDR3 length is 13 residues. Germline loops: CDR1 SGHTA, CDR2 FQGTGA. Trimming left V 2 bases short and J 5 bases short, with 10 bases between. The CDR3 DNA reads as TGTGCCAGCAGCTTATCCCCATCCAACGAGCAGTACTTC. It yields the protein CASSLSPSNEQYF. The complete variable domain, with remaining parts taken from reference TRBV7-3 and TRBJ2-7, reads GAGVSQTPSNKVTEKGKYVELRCDPISGHTALYWYRQSLGQGPEFLIYFQGTGAADDSGLPNDRFFAVRPEGSVSTLKIQRTERGDSAVYLCASSLSPSNEQYFGPGTRLTVT.

The J gene is TRBJ2-2, the V gene TRBV6-1, with D perhaps given as TRBD1 or TRBD2 (5 bases each). Between the trimmed V and J ends, which lost 7 bases and 16 bases, there was a span of 28 bases. Germline V gene sequence: CDR1 MNHNS, CDR2 SASEGT. The CDR3 is 15 residues long. The CDR3 DNA is TGTGCCAGCACCACAGAGACTCCGGTCGCCGGGACGCAGTTTTTT. It codes for CASTTETPVAGTQFF.

This clonotype has only a few counts. Germline and junction disagree at one end, which may indicate a read error. The chain employs TRBV7-3 and TRBJ2-5, with 9 bases fitting TRBD2. Germline CDR1 reads SGHTA; CDR2 reads FQGTGA. The CDR3 length is 17 residues. The CDR3 spells CASSFIPAGGIKEIQYF. CDR3 in DNA: TGTGCCAGCAGCTTCATACCGGCGGGAGGGATCAAAGAGATCCAGTACTTC.

This clonotype was observed a handful of times. This chain links TRBV7-9 with TRBJ2-5; 8 bases map to TRBD2. The germline gives CDR1 SEHNR, CDR2 FQNEAQ (reference sequence). CDR3 size: 14 residues. Unmatched junction bases numbered 16, after V lost 8 bases and J lost 11 bases. The CDR3 here is CASQGLAGYNEQYF. The CDR3 bases are TGTGCCAGCCAAGGATTAGCGGGATACAATGAGCAGTACTTC.

The chain links TRBV7-2 to TRBJ2-4; 9 bases map to TRBD2. With 5 bases clipped from V and 13 bases from J, the junction kept 15 bases outside the gene matches. Germline V CDR1 and CDR2: SGHTA, FQGNSA. The CDR3 has 15 residues. The CDR3 sequence is CASSTGTSSEDTQYF. The CDR3 DNA reads TGTGCCAGCAGCACCGGGACTAGCTCGGAAGATACGCAGTACTTC.

The CDR3 loop is CASSSGDEQYF. Here the CDR3 DNA reads TGTGCCAGCAGTTCCGGGGACGAGCAGTACTTC. The J gene is TRBJ2-7, the V gene TRBV6-5, with D possibly being TRBD2 (5 bases). CDR3 length: 11 residues. V dropped 4 bases and J dropped 5 bases, with 6 bases sitting between them. Germline loops: CDR1 MNHEY, CDR2 SVGAGI.

The chain is built from TRBV6-1 and TRBJ1-2; TRBD1 is a possible D gene (6 bases). CDR1 and CDR2 from the germline V gene are MNHNS and SASEGT. V was pared by 7 bases and J by 3 bases, with 15 bases between. The CDR3 is 14 amino acids. CDR3 bases: TGTGCCAGCAATACAGGGTTGCGGGACTATGGCTACACCTTC. Encoded protein: CASNTGLRDYGYTF.

The chain combines TRBV6-5 with TRBJ2-3, with TRBD2 identical over 8 bases. CDR3 length equals 16 residues. Germline V lookup: CDR1 MNHEY, CDR2 SVGAGI. Trimming took 0 bases from V and 4 from J; bases not matched to a gene: 6. The CDR3 DNA reads as TGTGCCAGCAGTTACTCCCGGAGCGGGAGAGCAGATACGCAGTATTTT. As protein: CASSYSRSGRADTQYF.

V and J are TRBV6-1 and TRBJ2-5; 13 bases match TRBD2. There are 15 residues in the CDR3. Germline CDR1 is MNHNS and CDR2 is SASEGT. Trimming took 5 bases from V and 11 from J; bases not matched to a gene: 11. The CDR3 coding sequence is TGTGCCAGCAGTAAAACTAGCGGGGGGGCCGGTGAGCAGTACTTC. It specifies CASSKTSGGAGEQYF.